Below, one T cell receptor beta chain is given with its context. Patients of the Seattle cohort, enrolled during active infection, were followed longitudinally. The CDR3 is 18 amino acids. Deletions cut 3 bases from V and 0 bases from J, with 16 bases between. Germline lookup yields CDR1 SGHNT and CDR2 YYREEE (reference sequence). The sample comes from a study of blood T cell repertoires in COVID-19. In the study overall: COVID-19 samples collected from the United States, Italy and Spain covered acute and convalescent phases. In each case, the material was cDNA or gDNA derived from T cells, B-cell-depleted T cells, or PBMCs.

The authors' processing: By means of reference gene primer amplification, nucleated cell counts were estimated. The repertoire was sequenced with immunoSEQ multiplex PCR; TCRdb's copy has only in-frame clones and lacks some. V, J and clone size are taken as reported in that table, and D and trimming were inferred from the DNA itself. The data contain about 360,000 clones, around nine tenths of them singletons. The source material was peripheral blood. The sequence was obtained from a woman in her sixties with COVID-19, enrolled during active disease. The V and J genes are TRBV5-4 and TRBJ2-6, with a possible D match to TRBD2 (6 bases). Here the CDR3 DNA reads TGTGCCAGCAGCTCTCAAGAACTGGGACTCTCTGGGGCCAACGTCCTGACTTTC. Translation gives CASSSQELGLSGANVLTF. Together with reference TRBV5-4 and TRBJ2-6, the CDR3 gives the full variable domain: ETGVTQSPTHLIKTRGQQVTLRCSSQSGHNTVSWYQQALGQGPQFIFQYYREEENGRGNFPPRFSGLQFPNYSSELNVNALELDDSALYLCASSSQELGLSGANVLTFGAGSRLTVL.